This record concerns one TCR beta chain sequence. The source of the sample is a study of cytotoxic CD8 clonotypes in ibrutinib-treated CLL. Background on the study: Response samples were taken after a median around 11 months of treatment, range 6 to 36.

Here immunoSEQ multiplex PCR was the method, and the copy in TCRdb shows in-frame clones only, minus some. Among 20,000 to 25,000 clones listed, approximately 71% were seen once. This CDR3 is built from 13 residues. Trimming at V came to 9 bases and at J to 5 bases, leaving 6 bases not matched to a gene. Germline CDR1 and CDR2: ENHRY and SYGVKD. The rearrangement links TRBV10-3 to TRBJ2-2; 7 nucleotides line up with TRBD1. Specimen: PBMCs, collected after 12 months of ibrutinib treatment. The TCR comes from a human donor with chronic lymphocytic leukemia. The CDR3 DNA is TGTGCCATTACAGGGGATTCTACCGGGGAGCTGTTTTTT. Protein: CAITGDSTGELFF.